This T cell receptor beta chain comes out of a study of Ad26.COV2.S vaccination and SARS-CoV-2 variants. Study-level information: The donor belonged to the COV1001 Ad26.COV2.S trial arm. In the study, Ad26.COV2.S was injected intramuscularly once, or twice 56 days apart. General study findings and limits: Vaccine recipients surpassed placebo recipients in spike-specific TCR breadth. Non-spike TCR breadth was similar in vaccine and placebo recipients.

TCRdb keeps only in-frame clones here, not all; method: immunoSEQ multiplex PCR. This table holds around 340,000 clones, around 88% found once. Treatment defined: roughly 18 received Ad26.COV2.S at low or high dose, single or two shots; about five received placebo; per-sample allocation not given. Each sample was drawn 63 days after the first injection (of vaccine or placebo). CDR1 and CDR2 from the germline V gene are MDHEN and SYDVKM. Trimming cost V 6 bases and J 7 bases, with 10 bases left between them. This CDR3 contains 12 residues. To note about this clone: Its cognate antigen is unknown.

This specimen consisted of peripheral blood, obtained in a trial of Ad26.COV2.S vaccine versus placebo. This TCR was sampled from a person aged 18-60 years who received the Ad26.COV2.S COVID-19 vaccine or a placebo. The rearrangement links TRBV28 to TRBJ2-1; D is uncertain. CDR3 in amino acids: CASSYGANEQFF. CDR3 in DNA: TGTGCCAGCAGCTATGGAGCAAATGAGCAGTTCTTC.